The 6 T cell receptor beta chains presented below share a single source sample, sequenced in a study of T cells in Graves' hyperthyroidism and ophthalmopathy. The source material, RNA transcripts, was used to amplify TCR beta CDR3 regions. When the TCR CDR3 underwent first-round RT-PCR, the HTBI primer set was used. Each CDR3 protein gets one entry after TCRdb re-called the multiplex PCR reads with MiXCR. The table includes around 300,000 distinct CDR3 sequences, approximately 14% detected once. The sequenced sample was blood. These receptors originate from a woman aged 35 to 49 with Graves' hyperthyroidism.

At least ten counts were recorded for this clonotype. The chain combines TRBV24-1 with TRBJ2-5, with TRBD2 matching 7 bases. V was clipped by 3 bases and J by 3 bases; unmatched bases: 3. Germline lookup yields CDR1 KGHDR and CDR2 SFDVKD. The CDR3 loop spans 14 amino acids. CDR3: CATSDVLAEETQYF. The CDR3 DNA reads TGTGCCACCAGTGATGTTCTAGCGGAAGAGACCCAGTACTTC.

This clonotype occurred a few times. The chain uses TRBV20-1 and TRBJ1-5, with a weak D call TRBD1 (5 bases). Germline V gene data show CDR1 as DFQATT and CDR2 as SNEGSKA (reference sequence). CDR3 length equals 14 residues. Trimming left V 3 bases short and J 3 bases short, with 12 bases between. DNA of the CDR3: TGCAGTGCTAGCCTCGGACAAGTCAATCAGCCCCAGCATTTT. It codes for CSASLGQVNQPQHF.

This clonotype was observed a single time. The chain carries TRBV28 and TRBJ2-7; tentative D call: TRBD2 (5 bases). Trimming took off 2 bases at V and 5 bases at J, with 13 bases between the two ends. Germline lookup yields CDR1 MDHEN and CDR2 SYDVKM. The length of the CDR3 is 14 residues. CDR3 nucleotides: TGTGCCAGCAGTTTACTAGCTGTCGGAAACGAGCAGTACTTC. Translation gives CASSLLAVGNEQYF.

This clonotype was seen repeatedly, ten times or more. The genes are TRBV20-1 and TRBJ1-1, with D uncertain. Trimming removed 6 bases at V and 3 bases at J, with 5 bases between. The CDR3 length is 10 residues. Per germline, CDR1 DFQATT and CDR2 SNEGSKA (reference sequence). As DNA, the CDR3 is TGCAGTGCCCCAGACACTGAAGCTTTCTTT. This gives the protein CSAPDTEAFF.

The chain recombines TRBV28 with TRBJ2-1; 8 bases line up with TRBD2. This CDR3 has 13 amino acids. CDR1 is MDHEN and CDR2 is SYDVKM in the germline V gene. Trimming cost V 11 bases and J 11 bases; bases outside gene matches: 14. Here the CDR3 reads CACSGRGVIKQFF. The CDR3 DNA is TGTGCCTGTTCGGGGCGGGGGGTCATTAAGCAGTTCTTC.

Worth noting for this clonotype: A much larger clone is a single base away; this may be a read error. The chain links TRBV28 to TRBJ2-5; D is ambiguous. Trimming left V 5 bases short and J 0 bases short, with 13 bases between. The length of the CDR3 is 15 residues. Germline V lookup: CDR1 MDHEN, CDR2 SYDVKM. The CDR3: CASSPPPGNQETQYF. The CDR3 DNA reads TGTGCCAGCAGTCCCCCCCCCGGCAACCAAGAGACCCAGTACTTC.